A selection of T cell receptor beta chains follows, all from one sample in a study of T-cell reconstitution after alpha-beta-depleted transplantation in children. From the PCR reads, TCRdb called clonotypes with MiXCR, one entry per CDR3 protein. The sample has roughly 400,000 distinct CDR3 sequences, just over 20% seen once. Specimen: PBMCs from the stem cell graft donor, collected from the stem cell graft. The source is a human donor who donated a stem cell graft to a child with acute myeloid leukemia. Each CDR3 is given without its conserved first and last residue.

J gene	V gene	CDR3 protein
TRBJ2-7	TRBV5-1	ASSLGGQESYEQY
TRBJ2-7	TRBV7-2	ASSLNSGNYEQY
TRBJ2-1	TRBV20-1	SASKLAEGNEQF
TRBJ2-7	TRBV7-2	ASSSQGAISYEQY
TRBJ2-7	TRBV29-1	SVEGATNEQY
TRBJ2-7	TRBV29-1	SVAGTSYEQY
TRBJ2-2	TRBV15	ATSDDRSTGELF
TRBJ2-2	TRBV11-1	ASSFGLTNTGELF
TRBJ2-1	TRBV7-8	ASSSAGTSGRNEQF
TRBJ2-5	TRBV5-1	ASSLGTATRTYQETQY
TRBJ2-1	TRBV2	ATRGRSSYNEQF
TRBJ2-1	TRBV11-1	ASSLDRGMPF
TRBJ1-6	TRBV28	ASSQARPPLH
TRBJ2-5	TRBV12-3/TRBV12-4	ASSLSSEETQY
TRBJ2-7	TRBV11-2	ASSFPGQRPYEQY
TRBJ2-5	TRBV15	ATSPGQQETQY
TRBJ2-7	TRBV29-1	SALAGSADEQY
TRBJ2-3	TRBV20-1	SARRTSGSDMQY
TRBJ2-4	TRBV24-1	ATSDPDQAKDIQY
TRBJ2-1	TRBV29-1	SVIGGGGNEQF
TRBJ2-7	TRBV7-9	ASSRPDYDEQY
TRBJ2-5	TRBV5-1	ASSLAGTSRETQY
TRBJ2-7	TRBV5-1	ASSTGTYEQY
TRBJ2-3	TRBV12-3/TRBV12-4	ASSSTRPDTQY
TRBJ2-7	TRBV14	ASSPGHIYEQY
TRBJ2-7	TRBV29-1	SVVGTGHQGPYEQY
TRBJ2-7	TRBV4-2	ASSQGLADYEQY
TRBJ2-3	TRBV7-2	ASSLSRGQGEFTDTQY
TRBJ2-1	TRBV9	ASSVAPSQGYNEQF
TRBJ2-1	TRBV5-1	ASSLWTNANNEQF
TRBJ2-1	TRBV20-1	SARAGRAGGVEF
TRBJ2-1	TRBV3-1	ASSHRSPYEQF